The 3 T cell receptor beta chains below come from one sample, sequenced in a study of OX40 agonist ivuxolimab in advanced cancers. Generated by immunoSEQ multiplex PCR, the TCRdb table keeps only in-frame clones and is missing some. The sample includes 70,000 or so clones, about 80% seen only once; the top ten take roughly 2.4%. The sample in question was CD4+ or CD8+ T cells sorted from blood, obtained in a trial of the OX40 agonist ivuxolimab. All receptors come from an adult with an advanced solid tumor such as melanoma, head and neck, liver or kidney cancer.

The J gene is TRBJ2-7, the V gene TRBV5-1, with unresolved D. The V gene's germline CDR1 is SGHRS and CDR2 YFSETQ. The CDR3 runs 14 residues. The V end was cut by 4 bases, the J end by 0 bases, with 11 bases between. The CDR3 reads CASSAGRISYEQYF. The CDR3 bases are TGCGCCAGCAGCGCTGGACGGATCTCCTACGAGCAGTACTTC.

The gene calls are TRBV5-1 and TRBJ2-7, with 8 bases identical to TRBD1. Germline-derived CDR1 and CDR2 are SGHRS and YFSETQ. Germline trimming cut 1 base from V and 4 bases from J; bases unmatched to any gene: 10. The CDR3 consists of 16 residues. CDR3 sequence: CASSLKYETGAYEQYF. The CDR3 DNA sequence: TGCGCCAGCAGCTTGAAGTACGAGACAGGGGCTTACGAGCAGTACTTC.

V gene TRBV5-1 combines with J gene TRBJ1-2; possibly TRBD1 for D (5 bases). Trimming cost V 0 bases and J 7 bases, with 13 bases left between them. CDR3 length equals 14 residues. The germline V gene has CDR1 SGHRS and CDR2 YFSETQ. CDR3 sequence (DNA): TGCGCCAGCAGCTTGGCCGGAGGGGATGGTGGCTACACCTTC. Encoded protein: CASSLAGGDGGYTF.